The 6 T cell receptor beta chains reported below all come from one sample, sequenced in a study of blood T cell repertoires in COVID-19. Measured with immunoSEQ multiplex PCR; TCRdb has only the in-frame clones, and not every one. The table lists about 48,000 clones, roughly four fifths of them singletons, with 7% to 7.5% in the top ten. The sequenced sample was peripheral blood. The source is a man aged 40-49 years with acute or convalescent COVID-19.

The CDR3 nucleotides read TGCGCCAGCAGCTTGGCTCACGGACTTGAAGCTTTCTTT. It specifies CASSLAHGLEAFF. The chain is built from TRBV5-1 and TRBJ1-1, with no clear D. V lost 0 bases and J 7 bases, leaving 10 bases between the germline ends. Germline V gene data show CDR1 as SGHRS and CDR2 as YFSETQ. This CDR3 is 13 amino acids long.

The V call is TRBV5-4, the J call TRBJ1-2; TRBD1 matches at 8 bases. The CDR3 spans 15 residues. Germline V gene sequence: CDR1 SGHNT, CDR2 YYREEE (reference sequence). The trim removed 4 bases at V and 8 bases at J, leaving 13 bases unmatched. CDR3 protein: CASSHENRGIGGYTF. The CDR3 nucleotides read TGTGCCAGCAGCCACGAAAACAGGGGGATAGGGGGCTACACCTTC.

Only one count was recorded for this clone. This rearrangement joins TRBV19 to TRBJ1-2; 9 positions match TRBD1. Per germline, CDR1 LNHDA and CDR2 SQIVND (reference sequence). CDR3 length: 15 amino acids. Losses at the gene ends were 4 bases for V and 2 bases for J; bases not matched to a gene: 5. The CDR3 DNA follows: TGTGCCAGTAGTAGAGACAGGGGGGTCAACTATGGCTACACCTTC. This translates into CASSRDRGVNYGYTF.

This chain joins TRBV5-1 and TRBJ2-7; D not resolved. Between the trimmed V and J ends, which lost 0 bases and 2 bases, there was a span of 9 bases. CDR3 length: 14 amino acids. Germline CDR1 SGHRS, CDR2 YFSETQ. CDR3 protein: CASSLDRTAYEQYF. The CDR3 nucleotides read TGCGCCAGCAGCTTGGACAGAACCGCCTACGAGCAGTACTTC.

In its sample, this clone ranks as medium-sized. This sample includes further DNA sequences coding for the same CDR3. The chain has TRBV9 and TRBJ2-5, with 7 bases lining up with TRBD2. CDR3 size: 14 residues. V dropped 4 bases and J dropped 2; count of bases not matched to a gene: 5. The V gene's germline CDR1 is SGDLS and CDR2 YYNGEE. In nucleotides, the CDR3 is TGTGCCAGCAGCCCTTGGGGGGGTCAAGAGACCCAGTACTTC. Translation gives CASSPWGGQETQYF.

The chain recombines TRBV6-2 or TRBV6-3 with TRBJ2-5, with 8 bases aligning to TRBD2. Germline values: CDR1 MNHEY, CDR2 SVGEGT. V shed 5 bases, J shed 7 bases, and the junction held 6 bases outside the gene matches. The CDR3 is 13 amino acids. CDR3 residues: CASSPGTRMTQYF. The DNA for the CDR3 is TGTGCCAGCAGTCCCGGGACTAGAATGACCCAGTACTTC.